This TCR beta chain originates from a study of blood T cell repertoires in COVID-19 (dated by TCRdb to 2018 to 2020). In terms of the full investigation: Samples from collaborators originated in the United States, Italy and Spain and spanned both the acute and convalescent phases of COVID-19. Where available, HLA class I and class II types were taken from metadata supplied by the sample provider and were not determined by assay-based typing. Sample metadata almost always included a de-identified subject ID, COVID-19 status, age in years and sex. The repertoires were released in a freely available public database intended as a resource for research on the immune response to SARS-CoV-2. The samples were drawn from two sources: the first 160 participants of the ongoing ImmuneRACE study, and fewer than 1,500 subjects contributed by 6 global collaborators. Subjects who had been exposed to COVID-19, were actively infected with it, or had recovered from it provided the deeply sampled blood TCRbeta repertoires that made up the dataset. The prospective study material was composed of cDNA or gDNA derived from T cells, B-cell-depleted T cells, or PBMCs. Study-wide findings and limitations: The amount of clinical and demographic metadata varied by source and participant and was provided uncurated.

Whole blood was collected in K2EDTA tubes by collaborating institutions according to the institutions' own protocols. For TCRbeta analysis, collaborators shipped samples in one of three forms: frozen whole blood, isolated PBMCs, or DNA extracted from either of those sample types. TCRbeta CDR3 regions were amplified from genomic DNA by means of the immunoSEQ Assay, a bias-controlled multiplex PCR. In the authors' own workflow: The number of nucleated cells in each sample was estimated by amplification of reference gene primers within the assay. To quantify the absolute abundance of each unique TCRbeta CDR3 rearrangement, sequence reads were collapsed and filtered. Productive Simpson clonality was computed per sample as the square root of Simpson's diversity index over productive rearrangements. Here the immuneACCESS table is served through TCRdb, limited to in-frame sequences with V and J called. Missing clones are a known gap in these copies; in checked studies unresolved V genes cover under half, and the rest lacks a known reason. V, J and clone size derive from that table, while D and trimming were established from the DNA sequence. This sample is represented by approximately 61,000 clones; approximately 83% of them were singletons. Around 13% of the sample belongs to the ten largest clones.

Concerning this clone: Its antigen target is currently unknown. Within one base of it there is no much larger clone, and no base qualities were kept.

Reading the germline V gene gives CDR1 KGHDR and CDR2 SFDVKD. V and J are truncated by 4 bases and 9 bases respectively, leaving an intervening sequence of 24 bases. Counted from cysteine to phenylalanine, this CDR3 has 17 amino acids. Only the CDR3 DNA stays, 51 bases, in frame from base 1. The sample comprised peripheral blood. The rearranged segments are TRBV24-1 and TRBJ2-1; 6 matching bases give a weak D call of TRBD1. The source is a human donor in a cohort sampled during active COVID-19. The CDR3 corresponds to CATSEAHRVGVLVEQFF. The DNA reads TGTGCCACCAGTGAAGCTCACAGGGTTGGTGTATTGGTTGAGCAGTTCTTC.